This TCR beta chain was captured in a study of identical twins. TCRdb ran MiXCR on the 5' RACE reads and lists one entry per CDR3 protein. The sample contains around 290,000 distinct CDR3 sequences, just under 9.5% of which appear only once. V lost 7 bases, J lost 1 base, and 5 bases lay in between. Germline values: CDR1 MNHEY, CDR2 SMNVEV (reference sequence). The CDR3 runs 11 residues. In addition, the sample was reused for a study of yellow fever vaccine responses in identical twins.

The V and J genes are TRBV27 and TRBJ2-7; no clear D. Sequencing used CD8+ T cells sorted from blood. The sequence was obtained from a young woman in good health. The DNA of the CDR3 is TGTGCCAGCACCCTATCCTACGAGCAGTACTTC. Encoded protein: CASTLSYEQYF.